The clone carrying this TCR beta chain was seen at least ten times. The antigen remains unidentified. This sample is part of a study of molecular identifiers for immune sequencing clone quantification. On the study more broadly: Replicate RNA from 20,000 or 100,000 naive CD8 T cells formed five aliquots; four were sequenced. The study's findings and limits: Barcode-sharing identical TCR molecules could underestimate highly expanded clone sizes.

Naive CD8 sequencing libraries were generated from approximately 20,000 to 1,000,000 sorted cells, with 10%, 30% or 50% RNA as input. The authors sorted naive CD8 T cells as CD8+CD4-CCR7+CD45RA+. V was clipped by 3 bases and J by 4 bases, with 19 bases between them. Looked up from germline, CDR1 is SGDLS and CDR2 is YYNGEE. The CDR3 extends over 16 amino acids. MiXCR, run by TCRdb on the PCR reads, gives a single entry per CDR3 protein. The table shows hundreds of thousands of distinct CDR3 sequences, with 25% occurring only once. The receptor was isolated from a human donor in good health. Some libraries in this study had Jurkat cell RNA spiked in. The chain couples TRBV9 to TRBJ2-5, with D possibly matching TRBD2 (6 bases). Sequenced input: naive CD8+ T cells from blood, with Jurkat cell RNA spiked in. Subset reported: FACS-sorted CD8+CD4-CCR7+CD45RA+ naive T cells. The DNA for the CDR3 is TGTGCCAGCAGCGCCCGACGACTAGGGGCCGGAGAGACCCAGTACTTC. This gives the protein CASSARRLGAGETQYF.